A single sample is the source of the 24 T cell receptor beta chains below, sequenced in a study of blood T cell repertoires in COVID-19. TCRdb's table, derived via immunoSEQ multiplex PCR, lists solely in-frame clones and lacks some. The sample shows some 130,000 clones, 85% to 90% of them seen only once. Sequencing used peripheral blood. The receptors stem from a middle-aged man with active COVID-19.

The chain recombines TRBV6-2 or TRBV6-3 with TRBJ1-2; possible D gene TRBD1, 5 bases. V lost 6 bases and J 7 bases, leaving 9 bases between the germline ends. CDR3 length equals 11 residues. CDR1 and CDR2 (germline): MNHEY, SVGEGT. CDR3 coding DNA: TGTGCCAGCAGCCGCGGGGGTGGCTACACCTTC. It specifies CASSRGGGYTF.

The chain links TRBV6-6 to TRBJ1-5; TRBD1 might be the D (5 bases). Germline V lookup: CDR1 MNHNY, CDR2 SVGAGI (reference sequence). V was trimmed by 5 bases and J by 4 bases, leaving 15 bases between them. The CDR3 totals 15 residues. The CDR3 nucleotides read TGTGCCAGCAGTGACGAGTGGAGGGGAAATCAGCCCCAGCATTTT. As protein: CASSDEWRGNQPQHF.

The chain couples TRBV5-3 to TRBJ1-2, with 7 bases matching TRBD1. TRBV5-3 counts as an open reading frame of uncertain function. The CDR3 spans 16 residues. The trim removed 4 bases at V and 1 base at J, leaving 10 bases unmatched. CDR3 nucleotide sequence: TGTGCCAGAAGCGGGGCGGGACAGAAGATTAACTATGGCTACACCTTC. Translated: CARSGAGQKINYGYTF.

The gene calls are TRBV19 and TRBJ1-1; the D is unclear. This CDR3 contains 13 residues. CDR1 and CDR2 (germline): LNHDA, SQIVND (reference sequence). Trimming shortened V by 3 bases and J by 5 bases, and 10 bases separated the two germline ends. CDR3 in amino acids: CASSISPRTEAFF. CDR3 in DNA: TGTGCCAGTAGTATCTCCCCTAGAACTGAAGCTTTCTTT.

The CDR3 loop is CASSYAGTGRNEQFF. The CDR3 region has the DNA TGTGCCAGCAGTTACGCCGGGACAGGGCGTAATGAGCAGTTCTTC. This chain joins TRBV6-2 or TRBV6-3 and TRBJ2-1; 9 bases fit TRBD1. V shed 2 bases, J shed 7 bases, and the junction held 6 bases outside the gene matches. The CDR3 runs to 15 residues. Germline loops: CDR1 MNHEY, CDR2 SVGEGT.

J is TRBJ2-7 and V is TRBV20-1, with a weak D call TRBD1 (5 bases). The germline V gene encodes CDR1 DFQATT and CDR2 SNEGSKA (reference sequence). The CDR3 consists of 11 residues. CDR3 nucleotide sequence: TGCAGGGTAGGGGCCGGACACGAGCAGTACTTC. It translates to CRVGAGHEQYF.

The chain combines TRBV6-5 with TRBJ2-5; possibly TRBD1 for D (5 bases). The CDR3 contains 16 residues. V lost 0 bases and J 4 bases, leaving 15 bases between the germline ends. Germline loops: CDR1 MNHEY, CDR2 SVGAGI. The CDR3 here is CASSYSGAEAGETQYF. The DNA for the CDR3 is TGTGCCAGCAGTTACTCAGGGGCTGAAGCTGGAGAGACCCAGTACTTC.

V usage is TRBV14 and J usage is TRBJ1-4, with D hard to call. V was shortened by 8 bases and J by 5 bases, with 9 bases between the two germline ends. The CDR3 loop spans 12 amino acids. CDR1 and CDR2 from the germline V gene are SGHDN and FVKESK. CDR3 residues: CASRSGNEKLFF. CDR3 nucleotide sequence: TGTGCCAGCCGATCCGGGAATGAAAAACTGTTTTTT.

CDR3 DNA: TGTGCCAGCAGCAGGGACATTGAAGCTTTCTTT. Its translation: CASSRDIEAFF. The chain couples TRBV6-5 to TRBJ1-1; weak D call: TRBD1 (6 bases). The germline V gene encodes CDR1 MNHEY and CDR2 SVGAGI. The V end was cut by 6 bases, the J end by 7 bases, with 9 bases between. The CDR3 contains 11 residues.

This chain joins TRBV5-4 and TRBJ1-2; 11 positions match TRBD1. Germline lookup yields CDR1 SGHNT and CDR2 YYREEE (reference sequence). The CDR3 runs to 17 residues. With 4 bases clipped from V and 0 bases from J, the junction kept 8 bases outside the gene matches. As DNA, the CDR3 is TGTGCCAGCAGCCCAGGACAGGGGGCCGGTTCTAACTATGGCTACACCTTC. Residues: CASSPGQGAGSNYGYTF.

In its sample, this clone was seen once. The V call is TRBV29-1, the J call TRBJ1-2; TRBD1 might be the D (5 bases). V gave up 1 base and J gave up 7 bases, with 13 bases separating them. Germline-derived CDR1 and CDR2 are SQVTM and ANQGSEA. The CDR3 covers 13 residues. As DNA, the CDR3 is TGCAGCGTTGAAGCAGGGAAGCTCGTTGGCTACACCTTC. This encodes CSVEAGKLVGYTF.

V usage is TRBV5-6 and J usage is TRBJ2-5; 7 nucleotides agree with TRBD1. Germline loops: CDR1 SGHDT, CDR2 YYEEEE. Unmatched junction bases numbered 8, after V lost 0 bases and J lost 0 bases. This CDR3 has 17 residues. DNA for the CDR3: TGTGCCAGCAGCTTGGACCGGGACAGTCGGGACCAAGAGACCCAGTACTTC. This gives the protein CASSLDRDSRDQETQYF. Using reference TRBV5-6 and TRBJ2-5 for the parts outside the CDR3, the full variable domain is DAGVTQSPTHLIKTRGQQVTLRCSPKSGHDTVSWYQQALGQGPQFIFQYYEEEERQRGNFPDRFSGHQFPNYSSELNVNALLLGDSALYLCASSLDRDSRDQETQYFGPGTRLLVL.

The chain uses TRBV4-2 and TRBJ1-2; D unclear. The CDR3 runs to 13 residues. Trimming shortened V by 1 base and J by 5 bases, and 8 bases separated the two germline ends. Germline CDR1 and CDR2: LGHNA and YNFKEQ. The CDR3 here is CASSQGSEYGYTF. The DNA of the CDR3 is TGTGCCAGCAGCCAAGGTTCAGAATATGGCTACACCTTC.

This rearrangement joins TRBV5-1 to TRBJ1-4; TRBD1 aligns across 9 bases. Germline V gene data show CDR1 as SGHRS and CDR2 as YFSETQ. The CDR3 consists of 15 residues. V was clipped by 4 bases and J by 7 bases; unmatched bases: 8. CDR3 nucleotides: TGCGCCAGCAGCCCGGAAGGGACAGGGCTTGAAAAACTGTTTTTT. It encodes CASSPEGTGLEKLFF. The full variable domain, rest sourced from reference TRBV5-1 and TRBJ1-4, is KAGVTQTPRYLIKTRGQQVTLSCSPISGHRSVSWYQQTPGQGLQFLFEYFSETQRNKGNFPGRFSGRQFSNSRSEMNVSTLELGDSALYLCASSPEGTGLEKLFFGSGTQLSVL.

This clone has a single count. The chain carries TRBV11-1 and TRBJ1-2; the match to TRBD1 covers 7 bases. The germline V gene has CDR1 SGHAT and CDR2 FQDESV (reference sequence). The CDR3 contains 14 residues. With V trimmed by 4 bases and J by 4 bases, 6 bases remained unmatched. The CDR3 bases are TGTGCCAGCAGCTCCCTACAGGGGAGCTATGGCTACACCTTC. Protein: CASSSLQGSYGYTF.

The rearrangement links TRBV7-9 to TRBJ1-4, with D possibly being TRBD1 (5 bases). The CDR3 has 16 amino acids. V lost 1 base to trimming and J lost 7 bases, with 16 bases between them. Looked up from germline, CDR1 is SEHNR and CDR2 is FQNEAQ (reference sequence). Written as DNA, the CDR3 is TGTGCCAGCAGCTTAGTACGTGTCCAGGGTACTGAAAAACTGTTTTTT. It specifies CASSLVRVQGTEKLFF.

This chain connects TRBV5-6 to TRBJ1-5; 7 nucleotides agree with TRBD1. CDR3 size: 15 residues. V shed 4 bases and J 0 bases; nucleotides not matched to a gene: 4. Germline CDR1 reads SGHDT; CDR2 reads YYEEEE. The CDR3 DNA sequence: TGTGCCAGCAGCCGGGACAGAAATAGCAATCAGCCCCAGCATTTT. This gives the protein CASSRDRNSNQPQHF.

The V and J genes are TRBV11-2 and TRBJ2-7, with 7 bases aligning to TRBD2. The CDR3 length is 18 residues. Germline V gene lookup returns CDR1 SGHAT and CDR2 FQNNGV. V lost 5 bases and J lost 2; bases outside the gene matches: 18. Here the CDR3 reads CASSVSGVSRAQAYEQYF. CDR3 bases: TGTGCCAGCAGCGTAAGCGGGGTGTCCCGGGCCCAAGCCTACGAGCAGTACTTC.

This chain links TRBV12-3 or TRBV12-4 with TRBJ2-5; possible D gene TRBD2, 7 bases. The CDR3 is made up of 13 amino acids. V lost 7 bases and J lost 5, with 14 bases in between. The CDR3 region has the DNA TGTGCCAGCAATCGGGGGGCCGGGGAGACCCAGTACTTC. This codes for CASNRGAGETQYF.

This rearrangement joins TRBV18 to TRBJ2-2; perhaps TRBD2 as D (6 bases). In germline, CDR1 is KGHSH, CDR2 LQKENI. This CDR3 comprises 13 residues. Trimming stripped 4 bases from V and 6 bases from J, with 9 bases between. As DNA, the CDR3 is TGTGCCAGCTCACGAGGGACTTCCGGGGAGCTGTTTTTT. This encodes CASSRGTSGELFF.

The chain links TRBV19 to TRBJ1-1; 7 bases line up with TRBD1. This CDR3 contains 14 residues. The V and J ends lost 5 bases and 1 base, in that order; junction bases with no gene match: 4. CDR1 is LNHDA, CDR2 SQIVND, per germline (reference sequence). As DNA, the CDR3 is TGTGCCAGTAGTGTGGGACAGACGAACACTGAAGCTTTCTTT. Encoded protein: CASSVGQTNTEAFF.

The V call is TRBV6-5, the J call TRBJ1-5; TRBD1 aligns across 8 bases. CDR3 length: 15 amino acids. Germline CDR1 reads MNHEY; CDR2 reads SVGAGI. The V gene end was trimmed by 5 bases and the J gene end by 2 bases; junction bases not matched to a gene: 5. The CDR3 DNA is TGTGCCAGCAGTCAACAGGGGGATGGCAATCAGCCCCAGCATTTT. Its protein product is CASSQQGDGNQPQHF.

The J gene is TRBJ1-2, the V gene TRBV25-1; TRBD1 aligns across 7 bases. The V segment lost 3 bases and the J segment 4 bases; nucleotides outside the gene matches: 11. The CDR3 has 16 residues. From germline, CDR1 is MGHDK and CDR2 SYGVNS. CDR3 residues: CASSDLQGLPPYGYTF. The CDR3 nucleotides are TGTGCCAGCAGTGATTTACAGGGGCTCCCTCCCTATGGCTACACCTTC.

The rearrangement links TRBV30 to TRBJ2-5; possibly TRBD1 for D (5 bases). The CDR3 contains 11 residues. Germline loops: CDR1 GTSNPN, CDR2 SVGIG (reference sequence). Trimming took off 0 bases at V and 14 bases at J, with 13 bases between the two ends. The CDR3 is CAWSVQAGFYF. CDR3 in DNA: TGTGCCTGGAGTGTACAGGCAGGGTTTTACTTC.